This record looks at one T cell receptor (beta chain) sequence and its context. Its cognate antigen is unknown. A second PCR of about 7 to 12 cycles used a sample-barcoded 5' primer and a J-beta primer mix. TCRdb analysed the 5' RACE reads with MiXCR anew, one entry per CDR3 protein. The sample records approximately 1,000,000 distinct CDR3 sequences, around 45% being singletons. The data were taken from a study of blood T cells in healthy people across ages. The ends were cut back, 3 bases at V and 7 bases at J, with 10 bases in the middle. Germline loops: CDR1 SEHNR, CDR2 FQNEAQ (reference sequence). The CDR3 sequence is 12 residues long. Whole-study findings and limits: A roughly linear age-dependent decrease characterized TCR beta diversity per million T cells.

Sequences were obtained from blood. The chain employs TRBV7-9 and TRBJ2-7, with D unclear. This TCR was sampled from a woman aged 55-69 years in good health. The CDR3 reads CASSFESSEQYF. DNA for the CDR3: TGTGCCAGCAGCTTTGAATCCTCTGAGCAGTACTTC.